The 27 T cell receptor beta chains in this list originate from one sample, sequenced in a study of T cells after yellow fever vaccination. Via MiXCR, TCRdb re-called the 5' RACE reads, giving one row per CDR3 protein. The repertoire holds a few hundred thousand distinct CDR3 sequences, with 4% to 5.5% as singletons. The sequenced sample was PBMCs, obtained 15 days after the yellow fever booster vaccination. These receptors were taken from a man aged 18 to 35 who received the YFV17D yellow fever vaccine.

J is TRBJ1-3 and V is TRBV4-3; no reliable D call. This CDR3 is built from 16 residues. CDR1 LGHNA and CDR2 YSLEER come from the germline V gene. Trimming took 4 bases from V and 0 from J, leaving 13 bases between them. This CDR3 is CASSPAQSVSGNTIYF. The CDR3 DNA follows: TGCGCCAGCAGCCCCGCCCAGAGTGTCTCTGGAAACACCATATATTTT.

Ten or more counts support this clonotype. The rearrangement joins TRBV20-1 to TRBJ2-5, with D unresolved. The germline CDR1 and CDR2 sequences are DFQATT and SNEGSKA (reference sequence). The CDR3 consists of 13 residues. V was clipped by 6 bases and J by 5 bases, with 16 bases between them. CDR3 coding DNA: TGCAGTGCCCCCGGCCGTGCCCAGGAGACCCAGTACTTC. Translating it yields CSAPGRAQETQYF.

This clonotype was detected only a few times. The gene calls are TRBV5-1 and TRBJ1-2; D ambiguous. V was shortened by 4 bases and J by 0 bases, with 7 bases between the two germline ends. CDR1 and CDR2 (germline): SGHRS, YFSETQ. The CDR3 consists of 13 residues. CDR3 nucleotides: TGCGCCAGCAGCAATCTGGCTAACTATGGCTACACCTTC. Its translation is CASSNLANYGYTF.

The table lists this clonotype with a few counts. The chain recombines TRBV4-3 with TRBJ2-5, with 9 bases identical to TRBD1. Germline V CDR1 and CDR2: LGHNA, YSLEER. CDR3 length equals 16 residues. V was clipped by 2 bases and J by 5 bases; unmatched bases: 9. CDR3 DNA: TGCGCCAGCAGCCAACAAACCGGGACAGGGTTGGAGACCCAGTACTTC. Protein: CASSQQTGTGLETQYF.

This clonotype was counted ten times or more. V usage is TRBV20-1 and J usage is TRBJ2-7; 9 bases map to TRBD2. The CDR3 has 16 amino acids. Trimming cost V 3 bases and J 2 bases; bases outside gene matches: 11. Germline V gene sequence: CDR1 DFQATT, CDR2 SNEGSKA (reference sequence). CDR3 bases: TGCAGTGCTAGTCCCGCGGGTGCTAGCGGGGCCTACGAGCAGTACTTC. It translates to CSASPAGASGAYEQYF.

There are many counts of this clonotype. J is TRBJ2-5 and V is TRBV5-1, with 8 bases that match TRBD1. The CDR3 runs to 13 residues. The germline CDR1 and CDR2 sequences are SGHRS and YFSETQ. J gave up 4 bases and V 3 bases, and 2 bases lay outside the gene matches. CDR3 bases: TGCGCCAGCAGCTCCACAGGGGGAGAGACCCAGTACTTC. Encoded protein: CASSSTGGETQYF.

This clonotype was seen many times. The chain employs TRBV18 and TRBJ1-4; D is uncertain. With 6 bases removed from V and 8 bases from J, the gap between germline ends came to 10 bases. Looked up from germline, CDR1 is KGHSH and CDR2 is LQKENI. The CDR3 loop spans 12 amino acids. CDR3 amino acids: CASSQAGEKLFF. As DNA, the CDR3 is TGTGCCAGCTCTCAGGCAGGCGAAAAACTGTTTTTT.

This clonotype was counted a few times. This rearrangement joins TRBV2 to TRBJ2-3; D gene unclear. V lost 4 bases to trimming and J lost 3 bases, with 11 bases between them. The CDR3 is 14 residues long. Looked up from germline, CDR1 is SNHLY and CDR2 is FYNNEI. Here the CDR3 DNA reads TGTGCCAGCAGTGCGAGTTATCTAACAGATACGCAGTATTTT. Its translation is CASSASYLTDTQYF.

The sample holds a few counts of this clonotype. The V and J genes are TRBV10-3 and TRBJ2-5; D not resolved. Germline V gene data show CDR1 as ENHRY and CDR2 as SYGVKD. V lost 2 bases and J 0 bases, leaving 7 bases between the germline ends. The CDR3 has 14 amino acids. CDR3 amino acids: CAISEPTDQETQYF. CDR3 bases: TGTGCCATCAGTGAGCCGACTGACCAAGAGACCCAGTACTTC.

This clonotype was seen repeatedly, ten times or more. This rearrangement joins TRBV29-1 to TRBJ1-2; D unclear. Trimming left V 5 bases short and J 8 bases short, with 12 bases between. Germline V gene sequence: CDR1 SQVTM, CDR2 ANQGSEA. This CDR3 has 11 residues. CDR3 in DNA: TGCAGCGTTAGACTCCTGCGGGGCTACACCTTC. Amino acids: CSVRLLRGYTF.

This clonotype was counted many times. The chain has TRBV20-1 and TRBJ1-1; D possibly corresponds to TRBD1 (6 bases). Deletions cut 3 bases from V and 1 base from J, with 15 bases between. This CDR3 is 15 amino acids long. Germline V gene data show CDR1 as DFQATT and CDR2 as SNEGSKA (reference sequence). DNA for the CDR3: TGCAGTGCTAGGGTTTTTAAGGGGGGGAACACTGAAGCTTTCTTT. Translated: CSARVFKGGNTEAFF.

This clonotype was seen a handful of times. V gene TRBV19 combines with J gene TRBJ2-5, with 15 bases aligning to TRBD2. V was clipped by 6 bases and J by 4 bases; unmatched bases: 9. Germline V gene lookup returns CDR1 LNHDA and CDR2 SQIVND (reference sequence). The CDR3 totals 17 residues. CDR3 region: CASSRTSGGAESETQYF. DNA of the CDR3: TGTGCCAGTAGCCGGACTAGCGGGGGGGCAGAGTCAGAGACCCAGTACTTC.

The chain couples TRBV7-2 to TRBJ2-3; 9 nucleotides align to TRBD2. The V gene's germline CDR1 is SGHTA and CDR2 FQGNSA. This CDR3 has 15 amino acids. V trimming: 3 bases; J trimming: 0 bases; junction bases outside the gene matches: 1. CDR3 in amino acids: CASSFTSGSTDTQYF. In nucleotides, the CDR3 is TGTGCCAGCAGCTTTACTAGCGGGAGCACAGATACGCAGTATTTT.

This rearrangement joins TRBV12-3 or TRBV12-4 to TRBJ2-5, with TRBD2 matching 7 bases. After removal of 1 base from V and 5 bases from J, the junction contained 13 bases not matched to a gene. The CDR3 spans 17 residues. The DNA of the CDR3 is TGTGCCAGCAGTTTAGGGCGCGCGGGCGGGGGTCTGGAGACCCAGTACTTC. This translates into CASSLGRAGGGLETQYF.

The chain has TRBV6-5 and TRBJ2-7; D remains unclear. Trimming cost V 1 base and J 3 bases, with 7 bases left between them. CDR1 is MNHEY and CDR2 is SVGAGI in the germline V gene. The CDR3 covers 13 residues. The chain's CDR3 is CASSYFGVYEQYF. DNA of the CDR3: TGTGCCAGCAGTTACTTTGGGGTCTACGAGCAGTACTTC.

This clonotype was found many times. The V gene is TRBV27, the J gene TRBJ1-2; 11 bases are shared with TRBD1. CDR1 and CDR2 from the germline V gene are MNHEY and SMNVEV (reference sequence). Losses at the gene ends were 4 bases for V and 7 bases for J; bases not matched to a gene: 2. The CDR3 consists of 13 residues. In DNA form, the CDR3 reads TGTGCCAGCAGTTACGGGACAGGGGGTGGCTACACCTTC. It encodes CASSYGTGGGYTF.

This clonotype appeared many times. The genes are TRBV20-1 and TRBJ1-1, with D unclear. Per the germline V gene, CDR1 is DFQATT and CDR2 is SNEGSKA (reference sequence). The CDR3 runs to 14 residues. Trimming took 0 bases from V and 11 from J, leaving 19 bases between them. CDR3 protein: CSARDAPFPGEAFF. As DNA, the CDR3 is TGCAGTGCTAGAGACGCTCCCTTCCCCGGCGAGGCTTTCTTT.

This clonotype occurred many times. The rearrangement joins TRBV6-5 to TRBJ1-1; 7 bases agree with TRBD1. J lost 4 bases, V lost 0 bases, and 2 bases had no gene match. Germline values: CDR1 MNHEY, CDR2 SVGAGI. The CDR3 loop spans 14 amino acids. This CDR3 reads CASSYSGTATEAFF. The CDR3 nucleotides read TGTGCCAGCAGTTACTCCGGGACAGCCACTGAAGCTTTCTTT.

This clonotype showed up just a few times. The chain links TRBV7-2 to TRBJ2-7; the D call may be TRBD1 or TRBD2 (6 bases each). Germline CDR1 reads SGHTA; CDR2 reads FQGNSA. The CDR3 has 15 residues. Between the trimmed V and J ends, which lost 1 base and 1 base, there was a span of 11 bases. CDR3 in amino acids: CASSLEGDSSYEQYV. The CDR3 region has the DNA TGTGCCAGCAGCTTAGAGGGGGACTCTTCCTACGAGCAGTACGTC.

A few counts support this clonotype. This chain joins TRBV20-1 and TRBJ1-5, with D uncertain. The CDR3 covers 14 residues. V was pared by 3 bases and J by 0 bases, with 9 bases between. Germline-derived CDR1 and CDR2 are DFQATT and SNEGSKA (reference sequence). CDR3 residues: CSARSRYSNQPQHF. The CDR3 coding sequence is TGCAGTGCTAGGTCCAGATATAGCAATCAGCCCCAGCATTTT.

At least ten counts were recorded for this clonotype. The chain recombines TRBV2 with TRBJ2-7; D may be TRBD1 (6 bases). The germline gives CDR1 SNHLY, CDR2 FYNNEI. CDR3 size: 14 residues. The V end lost 6 bases, the J end lost 1 base, and 13 bases lay between the germline ends. CDR3 DNA sequence: TGTGCCAGCAGGGCAAACAGGGTGTCCTACGAGCAGTACTTC. Protein: CASRANRVSYEQYF.

The J gene is TRBJ1-5, the V gene TRBV18; perhaps TRBD1 as D (6 bases). V lost 0 bases to trimming and J lost 2 bases, with 17 bases between them. CDR1 and CDR2 (germline): KGHSH, LQKENI. The CDR3 loop spans 18 amino acids. The CDR3 protein is CASSPPNSAGVGNQPQHF. CDR3 DNA: TGTGCCAGCTCACCACCTAATTCAGCAGGGGTCGGCAATCAGCCCCAGCATTTT.

This clonotype has ten or more counts. The chain combines TRBV7-2 with TRBJ2-5; a weak D match, TRBD2 (6 bases). Between the trimmed V and J ends, which lost 5 bases and 5 bases, there was a span of 21 bases. The CDR3 has 16 residues. CDR1 is SGHTA, CDR2 FQGNSA, per germline. CDR3 region: CASSTRRDLRVETQYF. The DNA for the CDR3 is TGTGCCAGCAGCACGCGCCGGGACTTGAGGGTGGAGACCCAGTACTTC.

This clonotype was counted ten times or more. V gene TRBV6-6 combines with J gene TRBJ1-1, with TRBD1 identical over 11 bases. This CDR3 has 15 residues. From germline, CDR1 is MNHNY and CDR2 SVGAGI (reference sequence). V shed 7 bases, J shed 1 base, and the junction held 5 bases outside the gene matches. This CDR3 reads CASIDGTGGNTEAFF. DNA for the CDR3: TGTGCCAGCATCGACGGGACAGGGGGGAACACTGAAGCTTTCTTT.

In its sample, this clonotype was seen many times. The rearrangement joins TRBV6-2 or TRBV6-3 to TRBJ1-4, with D perhaps matching TRBD1 (5 bases). Per the germline V gene, CDR1 is MNHEY and CDR2 is SVGEGT. The CDR3 runs to 13 residues. The ends were cut back, 7 bases at V and 12 bases at J, with 18 bases in the middle. CDR3 protein: CASTDRRTGELFF. In nucleotides, the CDR3 is TGTGCCAGCACCGACCGGCGGACGGGGGAACTGTTTTTT.

The V gene is TRBV20-1, the J gene TRBJ1-6; 8 nucleotides line up with TRBD1. Germline CDR1 is DFQATT and CDR2 is SNEGSKA (reference sequence). J was trimmed by 6 bases and V by 3 bases; bases with no gene match: 4. The CDR3 totals 14 residues. CDR3 coding DNA: TGCAGTGCTAGCCCTGGACAGGGTAATTCACCCCTCCACTTT. Its translation is CSASPGQGNSPLHF.

Ten or more counts support this clonotype. A much larger clone sits a single nucleotide away, making a read error possible. The chain links TRBV7-2 to TRBJ2-7; 7 bases line up with TRBD1. The CDR3 length is 13 residues. Looked up from germline, CDR1 is SGHTA and CDR2 is FQGNSA. J gave up 3 bases and V 5 bases, and 4 bases lay outside the gene matches. CDR3 sequence reads: CASSPGQNYEQYF. Here the CDR3 DNA reads TGTGCCAGCAGCCCGGGACAGAACTACGAGCAGTACTTC.